Listed below are T cell receptor beta chains from one sample, sequenced in a study of T cells in Graves' hyperthyroidism and ophthalmopathy. TCRdb analysed the multiplex PCR reads with MiXCR anew, one entry per CDR3 protein. Of around 490,000 distinct CDR3 sequences in the sample, about 20% are singletons; the top ten hold 45% to 50%. The specimen was blood. All receptors come from a middle-aged man with Graves' ophthalmopathy. Both conserved end residues are part of each CDR3. The D gene is left open where the match is weak. Clone size, where shown, is once, few, many, or a class for clones that have expanded.

cdr3_aa	cdr3_nt	d_call	v_call	clone_size	j_call
CASSLGTGVTTEAFF	TGCGCCAGCAGCCTGGGGACAGGCGTGACCACTGAAGCTTTCTTT	TRBD1	TRBV4-1	-	TRBJ1-1
CASSELAEGYNEQFF	TGTGCCAGCAGTGAGCTAGCGGAGGGTTACAATGAGCAGTTCTTC	TRBD2	TRBV28	-	TRBJ2-1
CASSFGTSGYNEQFF	TGTGCCAGCAGCTTCGGGACTAGCGGCTACAATGAGCAGTTCTTC	TRBD2	TRBV7-2	many	TRBJ2-1
CASSPTRRLLRNTQYF	TGTGCCAGCTCACCAACTCGGAGGCTCTTGCGTAATACGCAGTATTTT	-	TRBV18	many	TRBJ2-3
CASSQPSGGSGGTGELFF	TGTGCCAGCAGCCAACCCTCCGGAGGGAGCGGGGGGACCGGGGAGCTGTTTTTT	TRBD2	TRBV3-1	-	TRBJ2-2
CASTRDPTSTDTQYF	TGTGCCAGCACCCGAGACCCTACTAGCACAGATACGCAGTATTTT	-	TRBV7-2	-	TRBJ2-3
CASSDVGGYGYTF	TGTGCCAGTAGTGACGTCGGAGGCTATGGCTACACCTTC	-	TRBV19	few	TRBJ1-2
CAWSVVSGRNQPQHF	TGTGCCTGGAGTGTTGTTTCAGGTCGAAATCAGCCCCAGCATTTT	-	TRBV30	few	TRBJ1-5
CASSLTPSRPGRAGNTIYF	TGTGCCAGCAGTTTAACCCCCTCGCGACCCGGTCGAGCTGGAAACACCATATATTTT	-	TRBV12-3/TRBV12-4	many	TRBJ1-3
CATSDTSSGGRHEQFF	TGTGCCACCAGTGACACATCTAGCGGGGGGCGCCATGAGCAGTTCTTC	TRBD2	TRBV24-1	-	TRBJ2-1
CASSLVLGGVNEQFF	TGTGCCAGCAGCTTAGTATTAGGAGGGGTCAATGAGCAGTTCTTC	-	TRBV7-9	-	TRBJ2-1
CSAVKSGPYEQYF	TGCAGTGCCGTCAAGAGCGGACCTTACGAGCAGTACTTC	-	TRBV20-1	-	TRBJ2-7
CATSLDSYGYTF	TGTGCCACCAGCTTGGACAGCTATGGCTACACCTTC	-	TRBV15	-	TRBJ1-2
CASSRHQGNEQFF	TGTGCCAGCAGCAGACATCAAGGGAATGAGCAGTTCTTC	-	TRBV11-2	-	TRBJ2-1
CASSYPTSGRTVYEEYF	TGTGCCAGCAGTTACCCCACTAGCGGGAGGACAGTTTACGAGGAGTACTTC	TRBD2	TRBV6-2/TRBV6-3	few	TRBJ2-7
CASSWGTGLYEQYF	TGCGCCAGCAGCTGGGGTACAGGGCTCTACGAGCAGTACTTC	-	TRBV5-1	few	TRBJ2-7
CSVATDSYEQYF	TGCAGCGTGGCTACTGACAGCTACGAGCAGTACTTC	-	TRBV29-1	many	TRBJ2-7
CASSLQGGNNQPQHF	TGTGCCAGCAGCTTACAGGGAGGGAACAATCAGCCCCAGCATTTT	-	TRBV7-9	-	TRBJ1-5
CASSPPGLAGALYNEQFF	TGTGCCAGCTCACCACCAGGGCTAGCGGGGGCTCTATACAATGAGCAGTTCTTC	TRBD2	TRBV18	-	TRBJ2-1
CASSYSNPLAEAFF	TGTGCCAGCAGTTACTCCAACCCACTTGCTGAAGCTTTCTTT	-	TRBV6-5	many	TRBJ1-1
CASDRDMHTGELFF	TGCGCCAGCGACCGGGACATGCACACCGGGGAGCTGTTTTTT	-	TRBV5-1	few	TRBJ2-2
CASSRDTNTEAFF	TGTGCCAGCAGCCGGGACACGAACACTGAAGCTTTCTTT	-	TRBV11-2	many	TRBJ1-1
CASNRGSRGLIYEQYF	TGTGCCAGCAATAGAGGAAGTAGGGGGCTTATCTACGAGCAGTACTTC	TRBD1	TRBV6-1	-	TRBJ2-7
CASSSPGQGGNTEAFF	TGTGCCAGCAGTTCACCGGGACAGGGGGGGAACACTGAAGCTTTCTTT	TRBD1	TRBV12-3/TRBV12-4	-	TRBJ1-1
CASSRLSGRPYNEQFF	TGTGCCAGCAGCCGACTTAGCGGGAGACCCTACAATGAGCAGTTCTTC	TRBD2	TRBV7-2	many	TRBJ2-1
CAISAGSGANVLTF	TGTGCCATCAGTGCCGGATCTGGGGCCAACGTCCTGACTTTC	-	TRBV10-3	-	TRBJ2-6
CASKAGVLSNTGELFF	TGTGCCAGCAAAGCGGGAGTATTGTCGAACACCGGGGAGCTGTTTTTT	TRBD2	TRBV2	many	TRBJ2-2
CASSPSGTNEQFF	TGTGCCAGCAGCCCTAGCGGGACGAATGAGCAGTTCTTC	TRBD2	TRBV11-2	-	TRBJ2-1
CASSYSRRGITGELFF	TGTGCCAGCAGTTACTCTCGGAGAGGCATTACCGGGGAGCTGTTTTTT	-	TRBV6-2/TRBV6-3	many	TRBJ2-2
CASSRPGSGLTDTQYF	TGTGCCAGCAGCCGGCCAGGGAGCGGGCTTACAGATACGCAGTATTTT	-	TRBV7-2	few	TRBJ2-3
CASSGQYQETQYF	TGTGCCAGCAGTGGCCAGTACCAAGAGACCCAGTACTTC	-	TRBV2	many	TRBJ2-5
CASSPEVGRNTEAFF	TGCGCCAGCAGCCCAGAGGTGGGGCGAAACACTGAAGCTTTCTTT	-	TRBV5-1	-	TRBJ1-1
CASSQVTAGPSVTDTQYF	TGTGCCAGCAGCCAAGTCACCGCCGGCCCCTCAGTCACAGATACGCAGTATTTT	-	TRBV4-2	few	TRBJ2-3
CSARQGVYEKLFF	TGCAGTGCTAGACAGGGAGTATATGAAAAACTGTTTTTT	-	TRBV20-1	-	TRBJ1-4
CASTHRFRGEETQYF	TGTGCCAGCACCCACAGGTTTCGGGGTGAGGAGACCCAGTACTTC	-	TRBV6-2/TRBV6-3	few	TRBJ2-5
CASSHGHKETQYF	TGTGCCAGCAGCCACGGGCATAAAGAGACCCAGTACTTC	-	TRBV5-6	-	TRBJ2-5
CASSPWLQTKDKETQYF	TGTGCCAGCAGCCCGTGGCTCCAGACTAAGGATAAAGAGACCCAGTACTTC	-	TRBV7-2	few	TRBJ2-5
CATGAGYTGELFF	TGTGCCACCGGAGCCGGATACACCGGGGAGCTGTTTTTT	-	TRBV24-1	-	TRBJ2-2
CASSQGIGNEQFF	TGCGCCAGCAGCCAAGGAATTGGCAATGAGCAGTTCTTC	-	TRBV4-1	-	TRBJ2-1
CASSLLRGSGEQYF	TGTGCCAGCAGTTTACTAAGGGGATCCGGCGAGCAGTACTTC	-	TRBV12-3/TRBV12-4	many	TRBJ2-7
CASSHSSEGYTQYF	TGTGCCAGCAGCCACTCTAGCGAAGGTTATACGCAGTATTTT	-	TRBV28	few	TRBJ2-3
CASSLAYGDQETQYF	TGTGCCAGCAGCTTAGCTTACGGGGATCAAGAGACCCAGTACTTC	-	TRBV7-9	few	TRBJ2-5
CASNEGTGAPSTDTQYF	TGTGCCAGCAATGAGGGGACAGGAGCCCCTAGCACAGATACGCAGTATTTT	TRBD1	TRBV2	few	TRBJ2-3
CASQWWDTQYF	TGTGCCTCCCAGTGGTGGGATACGCAGTATTTT	-	TRBV6-1	many	TRBJ2-3
CASRRTGGTGELFF	TGTGCCAGCAGACGGACAGGGGGAACCGGGGAGCTGTTTTTT	TRBD1	TRBV11-3	many	TRBJ2-2
CASRGGQGRNQPQHF	TGTGCCAGCAGGGGGGGGCAGGGCCGCAATCAGCCCCAGCATTTT	-	TRBV27	-	TRBJ1-5
CASSFPHLETQYF	TGCGCCAGCAGCTTCCCCCACCTGGAGACCCAGTACTTC	-	TRBV5-1	few	TRBJ2-5
CASSSSGTTNTGELFF	TGTGCCAGCTCATCTTCCGGGACTACGAACACCGGGGAGCTGTTTTTT	TRBD2	TRBV18	-	TRBJ2-2
CASSASGNEKLFF	TGTGCCAGCAGCGCTTCGGGGAATGAAAAACTGTTTTTT	-	TRBV7-2	many	TRBJ1-4